The 29 T cell receptor beta chains below all came from one sample that was sequenced in a study of T cells in Graves' hyperthyroidism and ophthalmopathy (dated by TCRdb to between 2017 and 2020). The library was made by multiplex PCR. Sequencing took place on an Illumina HiSeq 2000. Amplification of TCR beta CDR3 regions was carried out from RNA transcripts. The first round of RT-PCR for the TCR CDR3 was performed with the HTBI primer set and the Qiagen OneStep RT-PCR kit. Through fastp at Q25 and MiXCR, TCRdb rebuilt clones from the public reads, retaining in-frame beta chains. Each entry merges the rows of one CDR3 protein and shows their most common DNA and genes. The sample table records 600,000 or so distinct CDR3 sequences; 40% to 55% of these occur just once. The biggest ten clones account for approximately 8.2% of the sample. The specimen sequenced was peripheral blood or thyroid tissue (not recorded which). The receptors come from a woman aged 18 to 35 with Graves' hyperthyroidism. Donor details come from another sample of the same person, matched by shared clones.

This clonotype was seen a handful of times. The CDR3 spells CASSVEGGLMPQHF. The DNA of the CDR3 is TGTGCCAGCAGCGTAGAGGGGGGTTTAATGCCCCAGCATTTT. The chain combines TRBV9 with TRBJ1-5; weak D call: TRBD1 (6 bases). Trimming pared 0 bases from V and 9 bases from J, leaving 13 bases between. Germline V CDR1 and CDR2: SGDLS, YYNGEE. The CDR3 consists of 14 residues.

On this clonotype: As the CDR3 is not closed by the conserved phenylalanine or tryptophan, this likely results from a read error. The V call is TRBV25-1, the J call TRBJ2-7, with 10 positions matching TRBD2. This CDR3 is built from 14 residues. CDR1 MGHDK and CDR2 SYGVNS come from the germline V gene. The J segment lost 6 bases and the V segment lost 8 bases, leaving 10 bases of the junction unmatched. CDR3 residues: CASSTGTSVTEQYL. The CDR3 nucleotides read TGTGCCAGCTCCACTGGGACTAGCGTTACCGAGCAGTACCTC.

At least ten counts were recorded for this clonotype. V is TRBV29-1 and J is TRBJ2-7; no definite D call. The CDR3 has 11 residues. Between the trimmed V and J ends, which lost 1 base and 4 bases, there was a span of 5 bases. CDR1 and CDR2 from the germline V gene are SQVTM and ANQGSEA. CDR3 protein: CSVEVRYEQYF. The CDR3 nucleotides read TGCAGCGTTGAAGTTCGGTACGAGCAGTACTTC.

This chain links TRBV20-1 with TRBJ2-7, with 8 bases fitting TRBD1. The CDR3 is 15 amino acids. Trimming at V came to 0 bases and at J to 4 bases, leaving 8 bases not matched to a gene. Germline V gene sequence: CDR1 DFQATT, CDR2 SNEGSKA (reference sequence). The CDR3: CSARDRQGPAYEQYF. DNA of the CDR3: TGCAGTGCTAGAGATAGACAGGGGCCTGCATACGAGCAGTACTTC.

V gene TRBV14 combines with J gene TRBJ2-5; D is possibly TRBD1 (5 bases). In germline, CDR1 is SGHDN, CDR2 FVKESK. Trimming removed 0 bases at V and 2 bases at J, with 13 bases between. This CDR3 is 16 amino acids long. The CDR3 here is CASSQDLLQAQETQYF. The CDR3 DNA reads TGTGCCAGCAGCCAAGATCTCCTACAGGCACAAGAGACCCAGTACTTC. The entire variable domain, with the rest obtained from reference TRBV14 and TRBJ2-5, is as follows: EAGVTQFPSHSVIEKGQTVTLRCDPISGHDNLYWYRRVMGKEIKFLLHFVKESKQDESGMPNNRFLAERTGGTYSTLKVQPAELEDSGVYFCASSQDLLQAQETQYFGPGTRLLVL.

This clonotype showed up many times. The CDR3 reads CAISESSGGEETQYF. The CDR3 region has the DNA TGTGCCATCAGTGAGTCCTCCGGCGGGGAAGAGACCCAGTACTTC. This chain joins TRBV10-3 and TRBJ2-5; a possible D gene is TRBD2 (6 bases). CDR3 length equals 15 residues. In germline, CDR1 is ENHRY, CDR2 SYGVKD. The V end lost 0 bases, the J end lost 3 bases, and 11 bases lay between the germline ends.

Regarding this clonotype: This clone may be a read error of a much larger clone one base away. This is likely a read error, given that the CDR3 carries no conserved phenylalanine or tryptophan at its end. The chain carries TRBV10-3 and TRBJ1-4; D perhaps matches TRBD1 (5 bases). Trimming took off 2 bases at V and 7 bases at J, with 11 bases between the two ends. The CDR3 length is 14 residues. Germline CDR1 ENHRY, CDR2 SYGVKD. CDR3 sequence reads: CAISEQKTAEKLFL. The DNA for the CDR3 is TGTGCCATCAGTGAGCAAAAGACAGCTGAAAAACTGTTTTTA.

The genes are TRBV7-3 and TRBJ2-5; D remains ambiguous. This CDR3 spans 17 amino acids. Trimming took 5 bases from V and 6 from J, leaving 25 bases between them. Germline CDR1 is SGHTA and CDR2 is FQGTGA. CDR3 sequence reads: CASSATPWSPRGQTQYF. Here the CDR3 DNA reads TGTGCCAGCAGCGCTACCCCCTGGTCCCCCCGAGGTCAGACCCAGTACTTC.

The CDR3 coding sequence is TGTGCCAGCAGTTTAAAACTAGCGGGAGTCTACGAGCAGTACTTC. Translating gives CASSLKLAGVYEQYF. V and J are TRBV2 and TRBJ2-7, with TRBD2 identical over 11 bases. Trimming took 5 bases from V and 3 from J; bases not matched to a gene: 6. Germline lookup yields CDR1 SNHLY and CDR2 FYNNEI. The CDR3 extends over 15 amino acids.

This clonotype has a count of ten or more. The J gene is TRBJ1-2, the V gene TRBV2; unclear D gene. Trimming left V 4 bases short and J 7 bases short, with 25 bases between. This CDR3 has 17 residues. CDR1 is SNHLY and CDR2 is FYNNEI in the germline V gene. CDR3 sequence reads: CASSGAGLLGALSGYTF. For the CDR3, the DNA is TGTGCCAGCAGTGGCGCCGGTCTGTTAGGCGCACTCTCTGGCTACACCTTC.

The rearrangement joins TRBV5-1 to TRBJ2-7, with TRBD2 matching over 11 bases. CDR3 size: 16 residues. V trimming: 4 bases; J trimming: 3 bases; junction bases outside the gene matches: 9. Germline V gene sequence: CDR1 SGHRS, CDR2 YFSETQ. The CDR3 bases are TGCGCCAGCAGCACCCAAGGGACTAGCGGAGGCTACGAGCAGTACTTC. It is translated as CASSTQGTSGGYEQYF.

The chain has TRBV2 and TRBJ1-1; no reliable D call. CDR3 length: 15 amino acids. From germline, CDR1 is SNHLY and CDR2 FYNNEI. Trimming took off 6 bases at V and 5 bases at J, with 19 bases between the two ends. The CDR3 protein is CASSYGRLGGTEAFF. The DNA for the CDR3 is TGTGCCAGCAGCTACGGACGGTTGGGAGGGACTGAAGCTTTCTTT.

This clonotype showed up just a few times. Given a much more abundant clone one base away, this may be a read error. The chain couples TRBV29-1 to TRBJ1-3; no clear D. This CDR3 spans 14 amino acids. Germline V gene lookup returns CDR1 SQVTM and CDR2 ANQGSEA. V shed 6 bases and J shed 0 bases, with 12 bases lying between them. The CDR3 reads CSVTETYSGNTIYF. The CDR3 DNA sequence: TGCAGCGTGACGGAGACATACTCTGGAAACACCATATATTTT.

Only a few counts were recorded for this clonotype. The chain employs TRBV15 and TRBJ1-5; no definite D call. CDR1 LNHNV and CDR2 YYDKDF come from the germline V gene (reference sequence). Trimming stripped 0 bases from V and 0 bases from J, with 12 bases between. CDR3 size: 17 residues. The CDR3 coding sequence is TGTGCCACCAGCAGAGATCGATTAGAATATAGCAATCAGCCCCAGCATTTT. It translates to CATSRDRLEYSNQPQHF.

On this clonotype itself: A junction end diverges from the germline sequence, so it may reflect a read error. The chain couples TRBV10-3 to TRBJ1-6; TRBD1 aligns across 9 bases. The CDR3 has 15 residues. Germline loops: CDR1 ENHRY, CDR2 SYGVKD. This CDR3 is CASSYLGQGSSPLHF. The CDR3 coding sequence is TGTGCCAGCAGTTACCTGGGACAGGGATCCTCACCCCTCCACTTT.

In this sample, this clonotype turned up a few times. One junction end does not reproduce the germline sequence, and a read error may be involved. In DNA, the CDR3 is TGCAGCGCCGAAGGGCAGCTCTATGGCCACACCTTC. Protein product: CSAEGQLYGHTF. The chain is built from TRBV29-1 and TRBJ1-2, with D unclear. CDR3 length: 12 residues. In germline, CDR1 is SQVTM, CDR2 ANQGSEA.

On this clonotype itself: At one boundary the junction diverges from the germline segment, which might be a read error. V is TRBV7-2 and J is TRBJ2-5; TRBD1 aligns across 7 bases. Germline assignment: CDR1 SGHTA and CDR2 FQGNSA. This CDR3 contains 14 residues. The CDR3 bases are TGTGCCAGCAGAGCCGACAGGGCCCAAGAGACCCAGTGCTTC. Its translation: CASRADRAQETQCF.

The rearrangement joins TRBV7-2 to TRBJ1-2; D remains unclear. From germline, CDR1 is SGHTA and CDR2 FQGNSA. The CDR3 consists of 15 residues. Trimming took off 3 bases at V and 8 bases at J, with 19 bases between the two ends. The CDR3 loop reads CASSLVGGGLGGYTF. As DNA, the CDR3 is TGTGCCAGCAGCTTGGTCGGCGGAGGTTTGGGAGGCTACACCTTC.

This clonotype showed up many times. The chain has TRBV7-9 and TRBJ1-2, with 8 bases matching TRBD1. The CDR3 sequence is 16 residues long. The V and J ends lost 0 bases and 0 bases, in that order; junction bases with no gene match: 3. Per germline, CDR1 SEHNR and CDR2 FQNEAQ (reference sequence). This CDR3 is CASSLARTGSNYGYTF. In nucleotides, the CDR3 is TGTGCCAGCAGCTTAGCGAGGACAGGGTCTAACTATGGCTACACCTTC.

The rearrangement joins TRBV7-2 to TRBJ2-7, with D uncertain. Germline assignment: CDR1 SGHTA and CDR2 FQGNSA. Deletions cut 7 bases from V and 2 bases from J, with 12 bases between. The CDR3 is 13 amino acids. The CDR3 sequence: CASTEYATYEQYF. CDR3 DNA sequence: TGTGCCAGCACCGAGTATGCTACCTACGAGCAGTACTTC. Supplemented by reference TRBV7-2 and TRBJ2-7, the full variable domain reads GAGVSQSPSNKVTEKGKDVELRCDPISGHTALYWYRQSLGQGLEFLIYFQGNSAPDKSGLPSDRFSAERTGGSVSTLTIQRTQQEDSAVYLCASTEYATYEQYFGPGTRLTVT.

This clonotype was seen at least ten times. The chain is built from TRBV10-3 and TRBJ1-2, with D uncertain. Trimming took 4 bases from V and 3 from J, leaving 12 bases between them. The germline V gene has CDR1 ENHRY and CDR2 SYGVKD. This CDR3 contains 14 residues. The CDR3 DNA reads TGTGCCATCAGTGGGGGAGGGCCGGACTATGGCTACACCTTC. Its translation: CAISGGGPDYGYTF.

This clonotype was counted between two and nine times. The rearrangement joins TRBV7-2 to TRBJ2-5, with D perhaps matching TRBD1 (6 bases). This CDR3 region has 16 residues. With 5 bases removed from V and 1 base from J, the gap between germline ends came to 17 bases. Germline V gene sequence: CDR1 SGHTA, CDR2 FQGNSA. The CDR3 region is CASSLGPQGRQETQYF. The CDR3 DNA reads as TGTGCCAGCAGCCTAGGTCCCCAGGGGCGCCAAGAGACCCAGTACTTC.

As for this clonotype: The conserved phenylalanine or tryptophan normally closing the CDR3 is absent here, so this likely arose from a read error. CDR3: CASSQDTAYGYTL. In DNA, the CDR3 is TGTGCCAGCAGCCAAGATACGGCCTATGGCTACACCCTC. The rearrangement uses TRBV4-2 and TRBJ1-2; D is unclear. Between the trimmed V and J ends, which lost 0 bases and 4 bases, there was a span of 6 bases. The CDR3 runs 13 residues. CDR1 and CDR2 from the germline V gene are LGHNA and YNFKEQ.

Worth noting for this clonotype: A much larger clone sits a single nucleotide away, making a read error possible. The rearrangement joins TRBV5-1 to TRBJ1-3; D is uncertain. Germline V lookup: CDR1 SGHRS, CDR2 YFSETQ. This CDR3 is built from 15 residues. The CDR3 here is CANSLVSGTGNTIYF. The DNA of the CDR3 is TGCGCCAACAGCTTGGTCTCTGGGACTGGAAACACCATATATTTT.

J is TRBJ1-2 and V is TRBV29-1, with D possibly being TRBD1 (6 bases). There are 13 residues in the CDR3. Germline V lookup: CDR1 SQVTM, CDR2 ANQGSEA. The CDR3 sequence: CSPPGQPNYGYTF. The CDR3 DNA follows: TGCAGTCCACCGGGACAACCTAACTATGGCTACACCTTC.

CDR3 DNA sequence: TGTGCCAGCAGCCCCAAGGGCTTAGTCGAGCAGTACTTC. As protein: CASSPKGLVEQYF. This sequence joins TRBV7-2 and TRBJ2-7, with D uncertain. V was cut by 5 bases and J by 6 bases, with 14 bases left in between. Germline CDR1 and CDR2: SGHTA and FQGNSA. The CDR3 extends over 13 amino acids.

A few counts support this clonotype. This sequence joins TRBV7-9 and TRBJ2-7; D is unresolved. The CDR3 runs 12 residues. Germline V gene lookup returns CDR1 SEHNR and CDR2 FQNEAQ (reference sequence). V lost 0 bases, J lost 6 bases, and 6 bases lay in between. CDR3 loop: CASSLAVIEQYF. The CDR3 nucleotides are TGTGCCAGCAGCTTAGCCGTTATCGAGCAGTACTTC.

This clonotype was seen more than once but under ten times. This chain connects TRBV9 to TRBJ1-2, with D hard to call. Trimming shortened V by 0 bases and J by 4 bases, and 13 bases separated the two germline ends. This CDR3 contains 15 residues. Germline V gene data show CDR1 as SGDLS and CDR2 as YYNGEE. The CDR3 loop is CASSVDGRTTYGYTF. Here the CDR3 DNA reads TGTGCCAGCAGCGTAGATGGGCGTACGACCTATGGCTACACCTTC.

This rearrangement joins TRBV19 to TRBJ2-2, with 10 positions matching TRBD1. The V segment lost 4 bases and the J segment 4 bases; nucleotides outside the gene matches: 3. CDR3 size: 15 residues. Germline lookup yields CDR1 LNHDA and CDR2 SQIVND (reference sequence). CDR3 nucleotide sequence: TGTGCCAGTAGTACCGGGACAGGGGTCACCGGGGAGCTGTTTTTT. It encodes CASSTGTGVTGELFF. The variable domain in full, completed from reference TRBV19 and TRBJ2-2, reads DGGITQSPKYLFRKEGQNVTLSCEQNLNHDAMYWYRQDPGQGLRLIYYSQIVNDFQKGDIAEGYSVSREKKESFPLTVTSAQKNPTAFYLCASSTGTGVTGELFFGEGSRLTVL.